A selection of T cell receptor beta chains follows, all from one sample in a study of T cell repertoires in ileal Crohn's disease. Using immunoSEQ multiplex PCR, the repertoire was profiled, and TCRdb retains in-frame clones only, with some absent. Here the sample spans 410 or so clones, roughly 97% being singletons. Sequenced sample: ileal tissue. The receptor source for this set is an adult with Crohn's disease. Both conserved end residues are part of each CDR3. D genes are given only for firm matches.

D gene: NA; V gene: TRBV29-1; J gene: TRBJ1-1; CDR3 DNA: TGCAGCGTTGTGGAGGGATGGAACACTGAAGCTTTCTTT; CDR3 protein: CSVVEGWNTEAFF
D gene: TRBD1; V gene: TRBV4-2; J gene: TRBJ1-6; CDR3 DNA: TGTGCCAGCAGCCAAGGGACAGGGAATTCACCCCTCCACTTT; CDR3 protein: CASSQGTGNSPLHF
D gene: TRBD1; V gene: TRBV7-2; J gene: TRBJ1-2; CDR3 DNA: TGTGCCAGCAGCTTTCGACAGGGGGCGCAGGGCTACACCTTC; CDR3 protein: CASSFRQGAQGYTF
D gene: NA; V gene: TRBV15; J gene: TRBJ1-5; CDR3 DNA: TGTGCCACCAGCAGAGATCGTCGTAATAGCAATCAGCCCCAGCATTTT; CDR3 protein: CATSRDRRNSNQPQHF
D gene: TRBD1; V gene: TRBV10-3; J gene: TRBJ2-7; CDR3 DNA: TGTGCCATCAGGGGACAGACAGCCTACGAGCAGTACTTC; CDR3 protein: CAIRGQTAYEQYF
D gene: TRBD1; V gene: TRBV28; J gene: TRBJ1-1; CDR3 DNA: TGTGCCAGCAGTTCCGCAGGGGGACGCTTGAACACTGAAGCTTTCTTT; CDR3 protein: CASSSAGGRLNTEAFF
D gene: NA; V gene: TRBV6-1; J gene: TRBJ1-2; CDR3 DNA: TGTGCCAGCCTTCGAGCCGGGACTGGCTATGGCTACACCTTC; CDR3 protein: CASLRAGTGYGYTF
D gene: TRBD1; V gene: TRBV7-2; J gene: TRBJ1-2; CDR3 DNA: TGTGCCAGCAGCTCCAACCGGGACAGGGGTGGCTACACCTTC; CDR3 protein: CASSSNRDRGGYTF
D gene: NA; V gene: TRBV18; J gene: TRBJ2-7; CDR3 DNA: TGTGCCAGCTCCCCCGGAAGAGGCAACCAGCAGTACTTC; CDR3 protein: CASSPGRGNQQYF
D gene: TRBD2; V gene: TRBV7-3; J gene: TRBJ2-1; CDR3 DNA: TGTGCCAGCAGCATAATCGGGGGGGCCGCTAATGAGCAGTTCTTC; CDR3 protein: CASSIIGGAANEQFF
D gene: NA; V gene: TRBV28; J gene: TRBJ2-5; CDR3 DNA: TGTGCCAGCAGTTTGAGCAGGGAGACCCAGTACTTC; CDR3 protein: CASSLSRETQYF
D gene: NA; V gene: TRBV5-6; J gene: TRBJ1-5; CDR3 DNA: TGTGCCAGCAGCTTGGGGACAGTCCCAATCAGGTCCCAGCATTTT; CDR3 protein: CASSLGTVPIRSQHF
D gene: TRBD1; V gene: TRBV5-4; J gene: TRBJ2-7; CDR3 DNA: TGTGCCAGCAGCTTGGCGACAGGGGTCGAGCAGTACTTC; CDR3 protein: CASSLATGVEQYF
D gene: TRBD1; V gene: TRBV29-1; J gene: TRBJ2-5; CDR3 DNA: TGCAGCGTTACAGGGGCCAACCAAGAGACCCAGTACTTC; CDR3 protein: CSVTGANQETQYF
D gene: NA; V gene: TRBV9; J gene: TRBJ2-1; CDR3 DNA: TGTGCCAGCAGCGTAGAGGTAGGCGGGGAGCAGTTCTTC; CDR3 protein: CASSVEVGGEQFF
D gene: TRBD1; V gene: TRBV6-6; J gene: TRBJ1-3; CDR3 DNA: TGTGCCAGCAGGACCTTAGGGACAGGGGCTGGAAACACCATATATTTT; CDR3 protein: CASRTLGTGAGNTIYF